This TCR beta chain was observed in a study of blood T cell repertoires in COVID-19. As for the study in general: COVID-19 samples, acute and convalescent, were from the United States, Italy and Spain. The cDNA or gDNA used as material had been derived from T cells, B-cell-depleted T cells, or PBMCs.

In the original processing: Nucleated cell number was recorded as an estimate derived from reference gene primer amplification. Profiling relied on immunoSEQ multiplex PCR, and the TCRdb table lists in-frame clones only, not all of them. V and J calls and clone size are copied from that table; D and trimming were computed from the DNA. The sample lists roughly 400,000 clones, about 89% occurring once. Trimming took 2 bases from V and 9 from J, leaving 8 bases between them. The CDR3 sequence is 12 residues long. The TCR sequence derives from a woman aged 55 to 70 with COVID-19, enrolled during active disease. The chain links TRBV12-3 or TRBV12-4 to TRBJ1-5, with no clear D. The sample was peripheral blood. Here the CDR3 DNA reads TGTGCCAGCAGTTTATCGCCGGGGCCCCAGCATTTT. Its translation is CASSLSPGPQHF.